What follows are 13 T cell receptor beta chains derived from one specimen sequenced in a study of chronic HIV infection and antiretroviral therapy. TCRdb re-derived calls from the 5' RACE reads in MiXCR, one entry per CDR3 protein. The table includes about 38,000 distinct CDR3 sequences, about 7.4% detected once. The specimen was peripheral blood. All receptors come from an adult who had HIV and had not received antiretroviral therapy, or was an uninfected healthy control (not recorded which).

This clonotype was recorded many times. V gene TRBV29-1 combines with J gene TRBJ2-5, with D hard to call. The germline CDR1 and CDR2 sequences are SQVTM and ANQGSEA. V gave up 2 bases and J gave up 4 bases, with 8 bases separating them. The CDR3 totals 12 residues. CDR3 sequence (DNA): TGCAGCGTTGAATGGGTCCCAGAGACCCAGTACTTC. Protein: CSVEWVPETQYF.

In its sample, this clonotype was seen a few times. The chain couples TRBV29-1 to TRBJ2-1; the D is unclear. There are 12 residues in the CDR3. Germline CDR1 SQVTM, CDR2 ANQGSEA. V lost 8 bases to trimming and J lost 8 bases, with 16 bases between them. The CDR3 here is CSFWVKVDEQFF. DNA of the CDR3: TGCAGCTTCTGGGTAAAGGTCGATGAGCAGTTCTTC.

The CDR3 nucleotides read TGTGCCAGTAAAAGGGGTGTGGAGAACACTGAAGCTTTCTTT. Protein: CASKRGVENTEAFF. The V and J genes are TRBV12-3 or TRBV12-4 and TRBJ1-1; D might be TRBD1 (5 bases). The CDR3 consists of 14 residues. Trimming took off 9 bases at V and 1 base at J, with 15 bases between the two ends.

In the case of this clonotype: One junction end disagrees with the germline gene, perhaps due to a read error. This chain uses TRBV2 with TRBJ2-1; 12 nucleotides match TRBD2. This CDR3 is 16 amino acids long. Germline CDR1 is SNHLY and CDR2 is FYNNEI. The CDR3: CAGEMTTSGGTNKQFF. CDR3 nucleotide sequence: TGTGCCGGAGAAATGACGACTAGCGGGGGTACCAATAAGCAGTTCTTC.

The table lists this clonotype with many counts. V usage is TRBV28 and J usage is TRBJ2-3; D is possibly TRBD2 (6 bases). The ends were cut back, 3 bases at V and 5 bases at J, with 12 bases in the middle. Germline CDR1 is MDHEN and CDR2 is SYDVKM. The length of the CDR3 is 14 residues. The CDR3 protein is CASSFGSARDTQYF. The CDR3 DNA follows: TGTGCCAGCAGTTTCGGGAGTGCTAGAGATACGCAGTATTTT.

V is TRBV28 and J is TRBJ2-1; D remains ambiguous. V was shortened by 2 bases and J by 3 bases, with 8 bases between the two germline ends. Looked up from germline, CDR1 is MDHEN and CDR2 is SYDVKM. This CDR3 comprises 14 residues. The CDR3 nucleotides are TGTGCCAGCAGTTTAGTACTCCACTACAATGAGCAGTTCTTC. The encoded protein is CASSLVLHYNEQFF.

This clonotype appeared a few times. The chain uses TRBV6-6 and TRBJ2-3; D possibly corresponds to TRBD2 (5 bases). CDR1 and CDR2 (germline): MNHNY, SVGAGI (reference sequence). The V gene lost 7 bases and the J gene lost 2 bases, with 22 bases spanning the gap. CDR3 length: 17 residues. The CDR3 coding sequence is TGTGCCAGCACCAAGGAGGCCGCCTCATTCTACACAGATACGCAGTATTTT. The encoded protein is CASTKEAASFYTDTQYF.

The rearrangement joins TRBV28 to TRBJ1-2, with no clear D. The germline V gene encodes CDR1 MDHEN and CDR2 SYDVKM. The length of the CDR3 is 13 residues. V lost 3 bases, J lost 4 bases, and 9 bases lay in between. DNA of the CDR3: TGTGCCAGCAGTTTTAGGGCAGGCTATGGCTACACCTTC. This gives the protein CASSFRAGYGYTF.

The V gene is TRBV2, the J gene TRBJ2-7; 11 nucleotides match TRBD2. Trimming at V came to 6 bases and at J to 3 bases, leaving 7 bases not matched to a gene. CDR1 SNHLY and CDR2 FYNNEI come from the germline V gene. The CDR3 runs to 15 residues. As DNA, the CDR3 is TGTGCCAGCAGAGCAGGGACTAGCGGAAACTACGAGCAGTACTTC. Protein product: CASRAGTSGNYEQYF.

This clonotype was seen repeatedly, ten times or more. The rearrangement joins TRBV28 to TRBJ2-7; TRBD2 matches 12 bases. The junction had 3 bases not matched to a gene; V was cut back by 3 bases and J by 3 bases. The germline gives CDR1 MDHEN, CDR2 SYDVKM. This CDR3 region has 15 residues. CDR3 sequence reads: CASSFGLAGIYEQYF. DNA of the CDR3: TGTGCCAGCAGTTTCGGACTAGCGGGAATCTACGAGCAGTACTTC.

Remarks on this clonotype: A much more abundant neighbour one base away suggests this may be a read error. The chain employs TRBV28 and TRBJ1-1; no clear D. This CDR3 is 13 amino acids long. Germline values: CDR1 MDHEN, CDR2 SYDVKM. The CDR3 DNA reads TGTGCCAGCAAGGGAGGGCTGAACACTGAAACTTTCTTT. Translation: CASKGGLNTETFF.

This clonotype was detected a few times. J is TRBJ1-1 and V is TRBV9; perhaps TRBD1 as D (6 bases). There are 15 residues in the CDR3. Germline assignment: CDR1 SGDLS and CDR2 YYNGEE. V was cut by 3 bases and J by 4 bases, with 16 bases left in between. The CDR3 nucleotides are TGTGCCAGCAGCGCCCCGGACAGAGTGGCCACTGAAGCTTTCTTT. Translating it yields CASSAPDRVATEAFF.

The J gene is TRBJ2-3, the V gene TRBV12-3 or TRBV12-4; D is unresolved. V lost 8 bases to trimming and J lost 4 bases, with 7 bases between them. The CDR3 contains 11 residues. CDR3 region: CASGRSDTQYF. The CDR3 region has the DNA TGTGCCAGCGGAAGGTCAGATACGCAGTATTTT.